This T cell receptor (beta chain) was sequenced during a study of shared clonotypes between healthy human individuals. Terminally differentiated effector memory CD45RA+ cells were left out of the naive CD8 fraction, which was CD45RO-negative and positively selected for CCR7. Samples underwent the assay at deep level. The repertoire was sequenced with immunoSEQ multiplex PCR; TCRdb's copy has only in-frame clones and lacks some. The sample has approximately 650,000 clones; around 95% are singletons. Germline-derived CDR1 and CDR2 are WNHNN and SYGVQD (reference sequence). The CDR3 sequence is 14 residues long. Trimming removed 2 bases from V and 9 bases from J, with 14 bases in between.

The material sequenced was naive CD8+ T cells sorted from blood. The chain links TRBV10-1 to TRBJ2-1; tentatively, D is TRBD1 (5 bases). The sequence came from a woman under 40 in good health. CDR3 residues: CASSEGRVVGEQFF. CDR3 nucleotides: TGCGCCAGCAGTGAGGGCAGGGTGGTTGGTGAGCAGTTCTTC.